This T cell receptor beta chain was captured by sequencing in a study of T cells expressing NK-cell markers. Turning to the study itself: Underlying the TCR beta repertoires were sorted CD3+CD56+NKG2C+, CD3+CD56+NKG2C- and CD3+CD56-NKG2C+ T cells.

Findings of the study overall: The HCMV specificity of the expanded NKG2C+ T cell clones stayed unresolved.

This CDR3 spans 16 amino acids. The germline CDR1 and CDR2 sequences are LNHNV and YYDKDF (reference sequence). As the method of synthesis, 5'RACE template switching with UMIs yielded TCR beta cDNA. TCRdb processed the 5' RACE reads again and assigns one entry to each CDR3 protein, with no DNA. This listing includes roughly 160,000 distinct CDR3 sequences. Note on this clonotype: Antigen unknown.

The chain couples TRBV15 to TRBJ2-7; TCRdb picks TRBD1, but there is no DNA to check that call. Sequenced sample: blood T cells: a sorted CD56 or NKG2C T cell subset, CD4+ or CD8+ T cells, or bulk PBMC T cells (not recorded which). This clonotype originated in a man aged 18 to 69 in good health. The CDR3 protein is CATSRDRETGFDEQYF. Supplemented by reference TRBV15 and TRBJ2-7, the full variable domain reads DAMVIQNPRYQVTQFGKPVTLSCSQTLNHNVMYWYQQKSSQAPKLLFHYYDKDFNNEADTPDNFQSRRPNTSFCFLDIRSPGLGDTAMYLCATSRDRETGFDEQYFGPGTRLTVT.